This T cell receptor (beta chain) came from a study of T-cell memory formation after mild COVID-19. Trimming at V came to 3 bases and at J to 6 bases, leaving 7 bases not matched to a gene. This CDR3 comprises 16 residues. Per germline, CDR1 KGHSH and CDR2 LQKENI. Each CDR3 protein gets one entry after TCRdb re-called the 5' RACE reads with MiXCR. In the table there are 180,000 or so distinct CDR3 sequences, 11% of which are singletons. Whole-study results and caveats: Contracting CD4+ clones were located mainly in CM and EM, and CD8+ clones in EMRA. In pre-infection memory, a portion of responding clones appeared, which suggested that cross-reactive memory joined.

Remarks on this clonotype: The antigen is unknown.

Sequencing was performed on PBMCs or a T cell subset sorted from them (not recorded which). The chain links TRBV18 to TRBJ2-5, with 13 bases identical to TRBD2. The clonotype originates from a man between 18 and 29 years old who had mild COVID-19 (a few samples of this study predate the infection). Cell type and time point are not known. CDR3 residues: CASSPSTSGGSQTQYF. The CDR3 DNA reads TGTGCCAGCTCACCTTCGACTAGCGGGGGGTCTCAGACCCAGTACTTC.